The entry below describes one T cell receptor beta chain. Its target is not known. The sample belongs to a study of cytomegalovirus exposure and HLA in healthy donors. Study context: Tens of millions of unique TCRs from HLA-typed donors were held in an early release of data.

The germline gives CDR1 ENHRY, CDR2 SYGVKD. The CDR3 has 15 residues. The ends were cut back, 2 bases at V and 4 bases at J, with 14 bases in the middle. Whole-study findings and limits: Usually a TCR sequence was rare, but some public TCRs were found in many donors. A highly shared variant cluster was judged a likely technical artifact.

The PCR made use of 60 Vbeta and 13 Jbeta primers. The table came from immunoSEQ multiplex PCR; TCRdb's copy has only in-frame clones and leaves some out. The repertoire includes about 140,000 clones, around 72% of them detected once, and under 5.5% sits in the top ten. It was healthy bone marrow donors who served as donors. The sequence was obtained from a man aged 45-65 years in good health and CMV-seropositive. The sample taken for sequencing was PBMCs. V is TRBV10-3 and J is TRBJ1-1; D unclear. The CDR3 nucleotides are TGTGCCATCAGTGAGCGGGAAGGTGTAAGCACTGAAGCTTTCTTT. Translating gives CAISEREGVSTEAFF.